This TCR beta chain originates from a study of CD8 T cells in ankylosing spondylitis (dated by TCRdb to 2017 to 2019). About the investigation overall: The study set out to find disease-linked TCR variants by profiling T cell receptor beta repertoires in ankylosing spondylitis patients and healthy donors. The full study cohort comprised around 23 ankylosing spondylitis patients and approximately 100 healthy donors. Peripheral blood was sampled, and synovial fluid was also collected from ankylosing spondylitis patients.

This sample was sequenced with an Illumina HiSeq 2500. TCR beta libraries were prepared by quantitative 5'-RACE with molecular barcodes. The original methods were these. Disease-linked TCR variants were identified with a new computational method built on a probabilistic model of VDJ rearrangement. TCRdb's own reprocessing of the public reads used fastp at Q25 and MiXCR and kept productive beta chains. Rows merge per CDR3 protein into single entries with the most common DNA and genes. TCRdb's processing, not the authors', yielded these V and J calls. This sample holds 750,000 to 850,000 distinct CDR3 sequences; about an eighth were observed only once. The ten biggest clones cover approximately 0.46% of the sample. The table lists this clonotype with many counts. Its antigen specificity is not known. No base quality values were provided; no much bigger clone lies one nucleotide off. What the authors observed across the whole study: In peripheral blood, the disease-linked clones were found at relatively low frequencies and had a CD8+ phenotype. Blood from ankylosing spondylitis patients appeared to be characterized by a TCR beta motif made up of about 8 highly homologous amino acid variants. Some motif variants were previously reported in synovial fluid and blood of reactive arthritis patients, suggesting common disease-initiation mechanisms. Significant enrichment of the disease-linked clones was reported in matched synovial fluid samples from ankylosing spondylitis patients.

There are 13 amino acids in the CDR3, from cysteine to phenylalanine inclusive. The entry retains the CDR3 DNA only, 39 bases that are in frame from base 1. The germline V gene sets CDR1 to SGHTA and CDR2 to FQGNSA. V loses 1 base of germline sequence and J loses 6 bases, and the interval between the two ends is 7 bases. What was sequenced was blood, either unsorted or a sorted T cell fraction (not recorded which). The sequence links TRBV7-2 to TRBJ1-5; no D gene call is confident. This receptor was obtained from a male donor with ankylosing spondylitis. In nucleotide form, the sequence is TGTGCCAGCAGCTTAGGATTAGGTCAGCCCCAGCATTTT. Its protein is CASSLGLGQPQHF.